This T cell receptor beta chain is drawn from a study of shared clonotypes between healthy human individuals. Details on this clone: Its antigen is still unknown.

Broader study findings: Sample collection involved blood only; tissue repertoires are likely different.

The assay used deep level. Produced via immunoSEQ multiplex PCR; TCRdb's table is partial and in-frame only. Of about 2.5 million clones listed, around 93% are singletons. The J segment lost 0 bases and the V segment lost 4 bases, leaving 15 bases of the junction unmatched. The CDR3 is 18 amino acids. Germline CDR1 SGHRS, CDR2 YFSETQ. The rearrangement links TRBV5-1 to TRBJ1-1; TRBD1 aligns across 7 bases. This sequence originates from a man in his late teens or twenties in good health. Some clones in this sample may be carry-over from other donors' samples. Sequenced: naive CD4+ T cells from PBMCs. Subset meaning: CD45RA+ positively selected. As DNA, the CDR3 is TGCGCCAGCAGCGAGGGGCGACAGGGTTATGGGATGAACACTGAAGCTTTCTTT. Translation: CASSEGRQGYGMNTEAFF.